A selection of T cell receptor beta chains follows, all from one sample in a study of blood T cells in healthy people across ages. MiXCR, applied by TCRdb to the 5' RACE reads, yields one record per CDR3 protein. There are more than 650,000 distinct CDR3 sequences in the sample; roughly 24% occur only once, and 3% lies in the top ten. The sample was also linked to a second study, of T cells of mothers and their children.

The specimen was blood. The source is a boy aged 5-17 years in good health. Both conserved end residues are part of each CDR3. The D gene is left open where the match is weak. Size is omitted from some rows. Given values are once, few, many or a class for expanded clones.

NA	NA	TRBV3-1	TRBJ1-1	CASTRAAGTEAFF	TGTGCCAGCACCCGGGCGGCAGGGACTGAAGCTTTCTTT
few	TRBD1	TRBV4-2	TRBJ1-1	CASSLERDRMNTEAFF	TGTGCCAGCAGCCTCGAACGGGACAGAATGAACACTGAAGCTTTCTTT
few	NA	TRBV18	TRBJ1-1	CASSPNVMRTEAFF	TGTGCCAGCTCACCGAACGTGATGAGGACTGAAGCTTTCTTT
NA	TRBD1	TRBV29-1	TRBJ1-1	CSAARTGLGEAFF	TGCAGCGCCGCTCGGACAGGATTGGGAGAAGCTTTCTTT
NA	TRBD2	TRBV20-1	TRBJ2-5	CSASQREGIETQYF	TGCAGTGCTAGTCAACGGGAGGGAATCGAGACCCAGTACTTC
NA	NA	TRBV20-1	TRBJ1-5	CSARGGVGNQPQHF	TGCAGTGCTAGAGGAGGGGTGGGGAACCAGCCCCAGCATTTT
few	NA	TRBV11-2	TRBJ1-4	CASSLAAQVPNEKLFF	TGTGCCAGCAGCTTAGCGGCACAGGTTCCTAATGAAAAACTGTTTTTT
few	TRBD2	TRBV5-5	TRBJ2-1	CASSSVAGAYNEQFF	TGTGCCAGCAGCTCGGTAGCGGGGGCCTACAATGAGCAGTTCTTC
few	TRBD1	TRBV18	TRBJ2-1	CASSPPGQGEGEQFF	TGTGCCAGCTCACCCCCGGGACAGGGGGAGGGTGAGCAGTTCTTC
NA	TRBD2	TRBV3-1	TRBJ2-2	CASSQAPWEGNTGELFF	TGTGCCAGCAGCCAAGCCCCATGGGAGGGGAACACCGGGGAGCTGTTTTTT
NA	TRBD2	TRBV20-1	TRBJ2-3	CSATRDAGTSGRVTSFWTDTQYF	TGCAGTGCGACTCGAGACGCCGGGACTAGCGGGAGGGTGACTTCTTTTTGGACAGATACGCAGTATTTT
NA	NA	TRBV11-2	TRBJ1-4	CASSREGVRRGRKDEKLFF	TGTGCCAGCAGCAGGGAAGGGGTTCGCCGGGGGAGGAAGGATGAAAAACTGTTTTTT
NA	TRBD1	TRBV12-3/TRBV12-4	TRBJ2-3	CASSLRQGALTDTQYF	TGTGCCAGCAGCTTGCGACAGGGGGCATTGACAGATACGCAGTATTTT
few	NA	TRBV7-9	TRBJ2-5	CASSLLGLEQYF	TGTGCCAGCAGCTTGCTGGGTTTGGAGCAGTACTTC
few	TRBD1	TRBV10-3	TRBJ2-7	CAISGLSTGAYEQYF	TGTGCCATCAGTGGGCTATCAACAGGGGCCTACGAGCAGTACTTC
NA	NA	TRBV20-1	TRBJ2-7	CSARDVGGPDYEQYF	TGCAGTGCTAGAGATGTGGGGGGCCCAGATTACGAGCAGTACTTC
many	NA	TRBV7-7	TRBJ2-7	CASRSTYEQYF	TGTGCTAGCAGGTCAACTTACGAGCAGTACTTC
few	NA	TRBV5-1	TRBJ2-7	CVSSLRDGSYEQYF	TGCGTCAGCAGCCTCCGGGACGGCTCCTACGAGCAGTACTTC
many	NA	TRBV7-2	TRBJ2-7	CASSLGPSSYEQYF	TGTGCCAGCAGCTTAGGGCCCAGCTCCTACGAGCAGTACTTC
few	NA	TRBV5-1	TRBJ2-5	CASTLLSGQETQYF	TGCGCCAGCACCCTCCTTAGCGGTCAAGAGACCCAGTACTTC
few	TRBD1	TRBV28	TRBJ2-3	CASSLQTGGGPDTQYF	TGTGCCAGCAGTCTGCAGACAGGGGGAGGCCCAGATACGCAGTATTTT
few	NA	TRBV5-1	TRBJ1-2	CASSRGTAYGYTF	TGCGCCAGCAGCCGAGGGACGGCCTATGGCTACACCTTC
NA	NA	TRBV7-3	TRBJ2-2	CASSLMGTGELFF	TGTGCCAGCAGCTTAATGGGGACCGGGGAGCTGTTTTTT
few	NA	TRBV11-2	TRBJ1-2	CASSSSQGYYGYTF	TGTGCCAGCAGCTCCAGTCAGGGGTACTATGGCTACACCTTC